Listed below are T cell receptor beta chains from one sample, sequenced in a study of shared clonotypes between healthy human individuals. Sequenced by immunoSEQ multiplex PCR; TCRdb stores in-frame clones only, minus some. In the table there are some 1,600,000 clones, roughly 98% of which are singletons. Specimen: naive CD4+ T cells sorted from blood. All receptors come from a man younger than 40 in good health. CDR3s include the opening cysteine and the closing phenylalanine or tryptophan. D genes are given only for firm matches. Size tells how often a clone was seen (once, few, many) or the class of an expanded clone, and some rows leave it out.

CDR3 length | J gene | clone size | V gene | D gene | CDR3 protein
13 | TRBJ2-5 | NA | TRBV29-1 | NA | CSLRRELGETQYF
16 | TRBJ2-7 | NA | TRBV7-9 | NA | CASSPKHDTTTYEQYF
17 | TRBJ2-6 | NA | TRBV18 | TRBD1 | CASSQGQGLSGANVLTF
14 | TRBJ2-2 | NA | TRBV28 | NA | CASSGARRTGELFF
17 | TRBJ2-1 | NA | TRBV14 | TRBD1 | CASSQTGGREWHNEQFF
19 | TRBJ2-1 | NA | TRBV19 | NA | CASSIGGGRRRRADNEQFF
15 | TRBJ2-1 | NA | TRBV5-5 | TRBD1 | CASSPWGTGYNEQFF
15 | TRBJ1-5 | NA | TRBV19 | TRBD1 | CASSRGTGGNQPQHF
13 | TRBJ2-7 | NA | TRBV30 | NA | CAWRPAFSYEQYF
15 | TRBJ1-5 | NA | TRBV19 | NA | CASSIDGKVTQPQHF
11 | TRBJ2-1 | NA | TRBV20-1 | TRBD2 | CSAGTSEEQFF
15 | TRBJ2-5 | NA | TRBV19 | NA | CASSSLREGMETQYF
11 | TRBJ1-5 | NA | TRBV19 | NA | CASSGDQPQHF
15 | TRBJ1-3 | NA | TRBV13 | TRBD1 | CASSLLAGGGNTIYF
15 | TRBJ2-5 | NA | TRBV7-9 | TRBD2 | CASSSTSGSRETQYF
12 | TRBJ2-3 | NA | TRBV6-1 | NA | CASRPSTDTQYF
13 | TRBJ1-2 | NA | TRBV25-1 | NA | CASSSGSGYGYTF
15 | TRBJ2-1 | once | TRBV6-4 | NA | CASSQDYHSYNEQFF
13 | TRBJ2-5 | NA | TRBV6-4 | NA | CASSFNPRETQYF
13 | TRBJ1-1 | NA | TRBV25-1 | TRBD1 | CASSGGGSLGAFF
13 | TRBJ2-3 | NA | TRBV29-1 | NA | CSVEPLSADTQYF
14 | TRBJ2-1 | NA | TRBV5-1 | NA | CASSMSGTANEQFF
16 | TRBJ2-7 | NA | TRBV11-2 | NA | CASSFDLGAPSYEQYF
13 | TRBJ2-5 | NA | TRBV4-1 | NA | CASSRGMRETQYF
16 | TRBJ1-3 | NA | TRBV15 | NA | CATSRDPRDVGNTIYF
15 | TRBJ1-5 | NA | TRBV5-1 | TRBD1 | CASSLGQGADQPQHF
15 | TRBJ1-4 | NA | TRBV2 | NA | CATSARVATNEKLFF
15 | TRBJ1-5 | NA | TRBV18 | NA | CASSPNTGRDQPQHF
13 | TRBJ2-2 | NA | TRBV7-2 | NA | CASSPAGTGELFF
15 | TRBJ2-7 | NA | TRBV13 | TRBD1 | CASSLVGDRNYEQYF
15 | TRBJ2-7 | NA | TRBV27 | TRBD2 | CASSQGTSGGRQQYF
12 | TRBJ2-1 | NA | TRBV11-2 | NA | CASSQQDNEQFF
15 | TRBJ2-7 | once | TRBV5-1 | NA | CASSLGTGPIYEQYF
17 | TRBJ1-2 | NA | TRBV25-1 | TRBD1 | CASSEPLGRQGSYGYTF
12 | TRBJ2-3 | NA | TRBV2 | NA | CASSESADTQYF
16 | TRBJ2-3 | NA | TRBV19 | NA | CASSLEGSGSTDTQYF
14 | TRBJ2-5 | NA | TRBV21-1 | NA | CASRSARNTETQYF
14 | TRBJ2-2 | NA | TRBV6-6 | NA | CASISVGNTGELFF
16 | TRBJ1-5 | NA | TRBV6-6 | TRBD1 | CASSSNRGGGNQPQHF
14 | TRBJ2-7 | NA | TRBV7-2 | NA | CASSLATRDYEQYF
17 | TRBJ2-1 | NA | TRBV7-3 | TRBD2 | CASSFGNLAGGLNEQFF
13 | TRBJ1-2 | NA | TRBV4-1 | NA | CASSQPGSYGYTF
16 | TRBJ1-5 | NA | TRBV19 | NA | CASSAISSKFHQPQHF
17 | TRBJ2-2 | NA | TRBV7-2 | TRBD1 | CASSLKWDRGYTGELFF
13 | TRBJ2-1 | NA | TRBV15 | NA | CATSSTLDNEQFF
16 | TRBJ1-4 | NA | TRBV5-5 | NA | CASSVTGATTNEKLFF
12 | TRBJ2-1 | NA | TRBV5-1 | NA | CASSLLVDEQFF
13 | TRBJ2-5 | NA | TRBV11-3 | TRBD1 | CASSPQGDETQYF
14 | TRBJ2-7 | NA | TRBV19 | TRBD2 | CASSRLAEGYEQYF
13 | TRBJ1-2 | NA | TRBV10-2 | NA | CASRTSQTYGYTF
11 | TRBJ1-1 | NA | TRBV5-1 | NA | CASSLGPEAFF
15 | TRBJ2-7 | NA | TRBV9 | TRBD2 | CASSVGAGATYEQYF
17 | TRBJ1-2 | NA | TRBV7-2 | TRBD1 | CASSLNVGQGQNWGYTF
12 | TRBJ2-7 | NA | TRBV28 | NA | CAIGKGSYEQYF
13 | TRBJ2-7 | once | TRBV6-1 | NA | CASRSGIRYEQYF
15 | TRBJ2-1 | NA | TRBV11-2 | TRBD2 | CASSLGDYRLYEQFF
12 | TRBJ2-7 | NA | TRBV19 | TRBD1 | CASSTSGGEQYF
15 | TRBJ2-7 | once | TRBV5-4 | TRBD2 | CASSLEGLAGDEQYF
13 | TRBJ1-4 | NA | TRBV29-1 | TRBD1 | CSVGAGGFEKLFF
15 | TRBJ2-7 | NA | TRBV6-5 | NA | CASSSPGRGSYEQYF